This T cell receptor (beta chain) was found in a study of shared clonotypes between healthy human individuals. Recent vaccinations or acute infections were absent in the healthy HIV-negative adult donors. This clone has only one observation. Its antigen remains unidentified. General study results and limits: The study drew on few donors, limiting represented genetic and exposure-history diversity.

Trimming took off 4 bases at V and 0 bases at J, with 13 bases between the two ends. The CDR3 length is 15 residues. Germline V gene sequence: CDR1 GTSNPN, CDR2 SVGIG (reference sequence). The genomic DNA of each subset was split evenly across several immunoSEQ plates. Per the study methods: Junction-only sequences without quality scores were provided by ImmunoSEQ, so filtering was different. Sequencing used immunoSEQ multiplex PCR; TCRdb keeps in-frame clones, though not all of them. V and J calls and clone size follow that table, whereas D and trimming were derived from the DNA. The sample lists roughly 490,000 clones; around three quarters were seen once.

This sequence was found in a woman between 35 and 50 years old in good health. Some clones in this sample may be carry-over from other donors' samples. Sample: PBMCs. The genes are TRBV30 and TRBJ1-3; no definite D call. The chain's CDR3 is CAWNAGRSSGNTIYF. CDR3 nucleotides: TGTGCCTGGAATGCGGGAAGGAGCTCTGGAAACACCATATATTTT.